These 22 T cell receptor beta chains were all obtained from the same sample, sequenced in a study of blood T cell repertoires in COVID-19. The data were produced by immunoSEQ multiplex PCR, yet TCRdb's version contains in-frame clones alone and is incomplete. This table has roughly 140,000 clones, around 90% appearing once. The sample consisted of peripheral blood. The receptors come from a woman in her sixties or seventies with active or convalescent COVID-19.

This clone was seen a handful of times. The chain carries TRBV11-2 and TRBJ2-1; TRBD2 might be the D (7 bases). CDR3 length: 17 residues. Germline V gives CDR1 SGHAT, CDR2 FQNNGV. V dropped 2 bases and J dropped 9 bases, with 23 bases sitting between them. The CDR3 coding sequence is TGTGCCAGCAGCTTATTCCTTGCGGGGGCCTTGAGGGGTGAGCAGTTCTTC. Translated, it gives CASSLFLAGALRGEQFF.

This chain joins TRBV5-4 and TRBJ1-1, with 7 bases identical to TRBD1. There are 15 residues in the CDR3. Trimming took 2 bases from V and 5 from J; bases not matched to a gene: 9. Germline V CDR1 and CDR2: SGHNT, YYREEE (reference sequence). CDR3 coding DNA: TGTGCCAGCAGCTTTGTATCAGGGGGTTGGACTGAAGCTTTCTTT. This encodes CASSFVSGGWTEAFF.

Comment on this clone: The same CDR3 is also encoded by other DNA sequences in this sample. The V gene is TRBV3-1 (or the pseudogene TRBV3-2), the J gene TRBJ2-5; 13 bases match TRBD2. This CDR3 is 16 amino acids long. V gave up 1 base and J gave up 1 base; unmatched junction bases: 0. Germline assignment: CDR1 LGHDT and CDR2 YNNKEL (reference sequence). In DNA form, the CDR3 reads TGTGCCAGCAGCCAAGGACTAGCGGGGGGCCAAGAGACCCAGTACTTC. Translating it yields CASSQGLAGGQETQYF.

The chain is built from TRBV27 and TRBJ2-2, with TRBD2 as a possible D gene (6 bases). CDR1 is MNHEY, CDR2 SMNVEV, per germline (reference sequence). The CDR3 contains 12 residues. Deletions cut 3 bases from V and 7 bases from J, with 6 bases between. The CDR3, as DNA: TGTGCCAGCAGTTTTAGCGGCGGGGAGCTGTTTTTT. As protein: CASSFSGGELFF.

The V gene is TRBV4-3, the J gene TRBJ2-3; 7 bases are shared with TRBD1. The J segment lost 6 bases and the V segment lost 1 base, leaving 7 bases of the junction unmatched. Germline CDR1 is LGHNA and CDR2 is YSLEER. CDR3 length: 15 amino acids. The CDR3 coding sequence is TGCGCCAGCAGCCAAGCCGGACAGGAGAGGGATACGCAGTATTTT. Amino acid sequence: CASSQAGQERDTQYF.

A few counts support this clone. The gene calls are TRBV27 and TRBJ1-5; 7 nucleotides match TRBD1. The CDR3 loop spans 15 amino acids. The germline CDR1 and CDR2 sequences are MNHEY and SMNVEV (reference sequence). With 5 bases clipped from V and 0 bases from J, the junction kept 4 bases outside the gene matches. DNA for the CDR3: TGTGCCAGCAGTATCAGGGGGTATAGCAATCAGCCCCAGCATTTT. As protein: CASSIRGYSNQPQHF.

CDR3 protein: CASSLTGYGEKLFF. The CDR3 DNA is TGTGCCAGCAGCCTGACAGGATACGGGGAAAAACTGTTTTTT. The V gene is TRBV7-8, the J gene TRBJ1-4, with a tentative D call TRBD1 (6 bases). CDR3 length: 14 residues. Germline V gives CDR1 SGHVS, CDR2 FQNEAQ. Trimming cost V 5 bases and J 8 bases, with 15 bases left between them.

The chain couples TRBV5-1 to TRBJ2-2; 8 bases match TRBD1. The germline V gene encodes CDR1 SGHRS and CDR2 YFSETQ. The ends lost 2 bases at V and 1 base at J; junction bases unmatched: 4. This CDR3 is 16 amino acids long. Here the CDR3 reads CASSFLGTGNTGELFF. The CDR3 DNA reads TGCGCCAGCAGCTTTCTTGGGACAGGGAACACCGGGGAGCTGTTTTTT.

The V and J genes are TRBV11-2 and TRBJ2-7; 8 bases align to TRBD1. Germline trimming cut 3 bases from V and 0 bases from J; bases unmatched to any gene: 4. Looked up from germline, CDR1 is SGHAT and CDR2 is FQNNGV. The CDR3 loop spans 15 amino acids. The CDR3 protein is CASSFTDRVSYEQYF. The CDR3 DNA reads as TGTGCCAGCAGCTTCACGGACAGGGTCTCCTACGAGCAGTACTTC.

The chain has TRBV4-1 and TRBJ1-2; no reliable D call. The V end was cut by 0 bases, the J end by 2 bases, with 10 bases between. The CDR3 has 15 residues. Per the germline V gene, CDR1 is MGHRA and CDR2 is YSYEKL. For the CDR3, the DNA is TGCGCCAGCAGCCAAGATGATCTGGCCAACTATGGCTACACCTTC. Protein: CASSQDDLANYGYTF.

The CDR3 sequence is CASSPRDTYTGELFF. The CDR3 nucleotides are TGCGCCAGCAGCCCACGGGACACCTACACCGGGGAGCTGTTTTTT. J is TRBJ2-2 and V is TRBV5-1; a weak D match, TRBD1 (6 bases). V was pared by 4 bases and J by 3 bases, with 13 bases between. Germline CDR1 is SGHRS and CDR2 is YFSETQ. The length of the CDR3 is 15 residues.

This sequence joins TRBV18 and TRBJ2-7; 9 nucleotides line up with TRBD1. V shed 3 bases, J shed 3 bases, and the junction held 6 bases outside the gene matches. Looked up from germline, CDR1 is KGHSH and CDR2 is LQKENI. This CDR3 region has 15 residues. The CDR3 sequence is CASSPRTGADYEQYF. In nucleotides, the CDR3 is TGTGCCAGCTCACCCAGGACAGGGGCTGACTACGAGCAGTACTTC.

The chain has TRBV7-6 and TRBJ1-4; 8 bases are a match to TRBD1. V trimming: 3 bases; J trimming: 7 bases; junction bases outside the gene matches: 4. Per the germline V gene, CDR1 is SGHVS and CDR2 is FNYEAQ. The length of the CDR3 is 14 residues. The CDR3 DNA reads TGTGCCAGCAGCTTCAGGGGGCAGGGTGAAAAACTGTTTTTT. Amino acid sequence: CASSFRGQGEKLFF.

The CDR3 DNA reads as TGTGCCAGCAGTGAATATGCGGGGAACGAGCAGTACTTC. It yields the protein CASSEYAGNEQYF. V and J are TRBV25-1 and TRBJ2-7; the D gene is possibly TRBD2 (6 bases). V was trimmed by 0 bases and J by 5 bases, leaving 8 bases between them. From germline, CDR1 is MGHDK and CDR2 SYGVNS. The CDR3 has 13 amino acids.

The gene calls are TRBV7-6 and TRBJ2-7; 9 bases are shared with TRBD1. With V trimmed by 5 bases and J by 9 bases, 23 bases remained unmatched. This CDR3 has 18 residues. CDR1 and CDR2 (germline): SGHVS, FNYEAQ. For the CDR3, the DNA is TGTGCCAGCAGCCAAGGACCCCGGACAGGGGACTACAAGGTGGGGCAGTACTTC. This sequence encodes CASSQGPRTGDYKVGQYF.

This sequence joins TRBV5-1 and TRBJ1-6, with TRBD1 matching 8 bases. Germline CDR1 SGHRS, CDR2 YFSETQ. This CDR3 contains 16 residues. V dropped 2 bases and J dropped 7; count of bases not matched to a gene: 8. The CDR3 region is CASSLGPDRVNSPLHF. As DNA, the CDR3 is TGCGCCAGCAGCTTAGGGCCGGACAGGGTGAATTCACCCCTCCACTTT. The full variable domain, rest sourced from reference TRBV5-1 and TRBJ1-6, is KAGVTQTPRYLIKTRGQQVTLSCSPISGHRSVSWYQQTPGQGLQFLFEYFSETQRNKGNFPGRFSGRQFSNSRSEMNVSTLELGDSALYLCASSLGPDRVNSPLHFGNGTRLTVT.

CDR3: CASSYNRGHEQYF. The CDR3 region has the DNA TGTGCCAGCAGTTACAACAGGGGCCACGAGCAGTACTTC. The chain recombines TRBV6-5 with TRBJ2-7, with 7 bases identical to TRBD1. The CDR3 sequence is 13 residues long. V trimming: 2 bases; J trimming: 5 bases; junction bases outside the gene matches: 3. Germline V gene data show CDR1 as MNHEY and CDR2 as SVGAGI.

This chain joins TRBV12-3 or TRBV12-4 and TRBJ2-7; 7 nucleotides align to TRBD1. V lost 4 bases, J lost 2 bases, and 2 bases stayed unmatched. The CDR3 covers 13 residues. Here the CDR3 DNA reads TGTGCCAGCAGTTCACAGGGGACCTACGAGCAGTACTTC. It yields the protein CASSSQGTYEQYF.

The genes are TRBV6-2 or TRBV6-3 and TRBJ1-5, with D perhaps matching TRBD1 (5 bases). Looked up from germline, CDR1 is MNHEY and CDR2 is SVGEGT. With 4 bases removed from V and 3 bases from J, the gap between germline ends came to 10 bases. There are 14 residues in the CDR3. The DNA of the CDR3 is TGTGCCAGCAGTTGGGACTTACACAATCAGCCCCAGCATTTT. Translated, it gives CASSWDLHNQPQHF.

This CDR3 reads CASSWGTDVTEQYF. The CDR3 DNA reads TGTGCCAGCAGCTGGGGGACTGACGTGACCGAGCAGTACTTC. The chain joins TRBV7-8 to TRBJ2-7, with D possibly being TRBD2 (6 bases). Trimming removed 4 bases at V and 6 bases at J, with 16 bases between. Germline V gene sequence: CDR1 SGHVS, CDR2 FQNEAQ. CDR3 length: 14 amino acids.

The V gene is TRBV19, the J gene TRBJ2-3, with TRBD1 identical over 8 bases. CDR3 length: 16 amino acids. V lost 9 bases to trimming and J lost 5 bases; unmatched junction nucleotides: 16. Germline V gene sequence: CDR1 LNHDA, CDR2 SQIVND (reference sequence). Here the CDR3 reads CASQQGGPQGGDTQYF. As DNA, the CDR3 is TGTGCCAGCCAACAGGGGGGACCTCAAGGGGGAGATACGCAGTATTTT.

The chain is built from TRBV2 and TRBJ1-2; 7 bases match TRBD1. There are 12 residues in the CDR3. CDR1 is SNHLY and CDR2 is FYNNEI in the germline V gene. V shed 6 bases, J shed 6 bases, and the junction held 4 bases outside the gene matches. The CDR3 DNA sequence: TGTGCCAGCAGCGAACAGGGGAATGGCTACACCTTC. This gives the protein CASSEQGNGYTF.